Shown below are 26 T cell receptor beta chains from a single sample sequenced in a study of T cell repertoires in cytomegalovirus infection (dated by TCRdb to between 2018 and 2021). Sequencing used an Illumina HiSeq 1500. The raw public data were reprocessed by TCRdb itself: fastp quality trimming at Q25, MiXCR clonotype calling, in-frame beta chains only. Under each unique CDR3 protein, matching rows form one entry showing the most common genes and DNA. Counted in this sample were about 680,000 distinct CDR3 sequences; approximately 25% of them appeared once. The ten largest make up roughly 8% of the sample. Sequencing used CD8+ T cells from PBMCs. The receptors derive from a human donor in good health (CMV status not recorded). Some clones in this sample may be carry-over from other donors' samples.

V is TRBV4-2 and J is TRBJ2-1; TRBD2 matches at 10 bases. Germline CDR1 LGHNA, CDR2 YNFKEQ. Trimming removed 6 bases from V and 8 bases from J; junction bases left unmatched: 10. The CDR3 totals 15 residues. DNA for the CDR3: TGTGCCAGCAGTGACACAGCGGGGGGGCGGGATGAGCAGTTCTTC. Amino acid sequence: CASSDTAGGRDEQFF.

J is TRBJ2-4 and V is TRBV19, with D perhaps matching TRBD1 (6 bases). Germline values: CDR1 LNHDA, CDR2 SQIVND (reference sequence). This CDR3 comprises 15 residues. Trimming removed 5 bases from V and 6 bases from J, with 17 bases in between. For the CDR3, the DNA is TGTGCCAGTAGTCAACCCCGACAGGATTCAAACATTCAGTACTTC. This encodes CASSQPRQDSNIQYF.

This clonotype was counted at least ten times. The chain links TRBV4-1 to TRBJ2-7; 9 nucleotides match TRBD2. The germline V gene encodes CDR1 MGHRA and CDR2 YSYEKL. V shed 0 bases, J shed 8 bases, and the junction held 5 bases outside the gene matches. The CDR3 has 14 residues. CDR3 in amino acids: CASSQEGSGGKQYF. As DNA, the CDR3 is TGCGCCAGCAGCCAAGAAGGTAGCGGGGGCAAGCAGTACTTC.

This clonotype was seen a few times. This sequence joins TRBV6-4 and TRBJ2-2, with D maybe TRBD1 (6 bases). This CDR3 is 13 amino acids long. Trimming took 4 bases from V and 3 from J, leaving 6 bases between them. Per the germline V gene, CDR1 is MRHNA and CDR2 is SNTAGT. This CDR3 reads CASSGTDTGELFF. The DNA for the CDR3 is TGTGCCAGCAGTGGGACAGACACCGGGGAGCTGTTTTTT.

This clonotype was counted a few times. This sequence joins TRBV7-9 and TRBJ1-1; the D gene is possibly TRBD1 (5 bases). The V and J ends lost 6 bases and 1 base respectively, with 21 bases between them. Per germline, CDR1 SEHNR and CDR2 FQNEAQ (reference sequence). The CDR3 is 17 residues long. CDR3 DNA: TGTGCCAGCAGGTACGCATTGGTTACCAGGGAGAACACTGAAGCTTTCTTT. It translates to CASRYALVTRENTEAFF.

In the case of this clonotype: This may be a read error, as it is one base from a much larger clone. This chain links TRBV7-2 with TRBJ2-3; 8 bases map to TRBD2. This CDR3 has 19 residues. Germline V lookup: CDR1 SGHTA, CDR2 FQGNSA. In DNA form, the CDR3 reads TGTGCCGGCAGCGTGCGACATTCTTCTACGGGAGGGAGCACAGATACGCAGTATTTT. It yields the protein CAGSVRHSSTGGSTDTQYF.

The chain recombines TRBV7-1 with TRBJ2-3; 7 bases line up with TRBD2. Being an ORF, TRBV7-1 has a function that is uncertain. Trimming took 4 bases from V and 4 from J; bases not matched to a gene: 5. This CDR3 is built from 14 residues. The CDR3 here is CASSWTRRPDTQYF. The DNA for the CDR3 is TGTGCCAGCAGCTGGACTAGACGCCCAGATACGCAGTATTTT.

This clonotype came up a few times. The J gene is TRBJ1-1, the V gene TRBV9, with 7 bases matching TRBD1. Trimming at V came to 0 bases and at J to 0 bases, leaving 11 bases not matched to a gene. Germline assignment: CDR1 SGDLS and CDR2 YYNGEE. The CDR3 consists of 18 residues. CDR3 in DNA: TGTGCCAGCAGCGTAGAGGGGGCCGGGACAGCCATGAACACTGAAGCTTTCTTT. As protein: CASSVEGAGTAMNTEAFF.

This clonotype has a count of ten or more. The genes are TRBV7-2 and TRBJ1-2; D gene uncertain. Germline CDR1 and CDR2: SGHTA and FQGNSA. The CDR3 totals 13 residues. Trimming removed 5 bases at V and 4 bases at J, with 11 bases between. DNA for the CDR3: TGTGCCAGCAGCCAAACAAGGACCTATGGCTACACCTTC. As protein: CASSQTRTYGYTF. Full variable domain (remainder filled in from reference TRBV7-2 and TRBJ1-2): GAGVSQSPSNKVTEKGKDVELRCDPISGHTALYWYRQSLGQGLEFLIYFQGNSAPDKSGLPSDRFSAERTGGSVSTLTIQRTQQEDSAVYLCASSQTRTYGYTFGSGTRLTVV.

The chain uses TRBV6-1 and TRBJ1-5, with D uncertain. The germline V gene has CDR1 MNHNS and CDR2 SASEGT. V lost 5 bases to trimming and J lost 0 bases, with 8 bases between them. The CDR3 extends over 14 amino acids. The DNA of the CDR3 is TGTGCCAGCAGTTACGGTCTTAGCAATCAGCCCCAGCATTTT. It is translated as CASSYGLSNQPQHF.

This clonotype has a count of ten or more. The chain is built from TRBV7-2 and TRBJ1-1, with unresolved D. The CDR3 sequence is 15 residues long. CDR1 SGHTA and CDR2 FQGNSA come from the germline V gene. Trimming shortened V by 2 bases and J by 0 bases, and 10 bases separated the two germline ends. CDR3 nucleotide sequence: TGTGCCAGCAGCTTATCGGACCTAATGAACACTGAAGCTTTCTTT. Translated: CASSLSDLMNTEAFF.

The V and J genes are TRBV5-1 and TRBJ2-2, with TRBD1 matching over 8 bases. Germline lookup yields CDR1 SGHRS and CDR2 YFSETQ. V shed 0 bases, J shed 4 bases, and the junction held 8 bases outside the gene matches. The CDR3 contains 17 residues. DNA for the CDR3: TGCGCCAGCAGCTTGGCCCCCGGGACAGGAGTCACCGGGGAGCTGTTTTTT. Its translation is CASSLAPGTGVTGELFF.

As concerns this clonotype: A much larger clone lies one base from this, so it may be a read error. The gene calls are TRBV7-6 and TRBJ1-4; TRBD1 matches 7 bases. Germline values: CDR1 SGHVS, CDR2 FNYEAQ. This CDR3 spans 15 amino acids. The CDR3 region has the DNA TGTGCCAGCAACTTAGAACCAGGGGGAGAGGAAAAACTGTTTTTT. Translating gives CASNLEPGGEEKLFF.

The chain recombines TRBV12-3 or TRBV12-4 with TRBJ2-7; TRBD1 aligns across 11 bases. CDR3 length: 14 residues. J was trimmed by 4 bases and V by 6 bases; bases with no gene match: 5. DNA for the CDR3: TGTGCCAGCAGGGGGACAGGGGGTGGTTACGAGCAGTACTTC. Translating it yields CASRGTGGGYEQYF.

This clonotype was seen only a few times. V and J are TRBV20-1 and TRBJ2-7; 9 bases are a match to TRBD1. The CDR3 consists of 14 residues. Germline loops: CDR1 DFQATT, CDR2 SNEGSKA (reference sequence). The ends lost 2 bases at V and 5 bases at J; junction bases unmatched: 7. The CDR3 DNA follows: TGCAGTGCTAGACCTGGGACAGGGTTCGACGAGCAGTACTTC. Translation: CSARPGTGFDEQYF.

The V gene is TRBV2, the J gene TRBJ2-1; D unclear. From germline, CDR1 is SNHLY and CDR2 FYNNEI. The CDR3 contains 12 residues. With 4 bases removed from V and 10 bases from J, the gap between germline ends came to 11 bases. The CDR3 reads CASSGARAEQFF. The CDR3 DNA is TGTGCCAGCAGTGGAGCCCGAGCGGAGCAGTTCTTC.

The table lists this clonotype with many counts. The genes are TRBV7-6 and TRBJ2-3; TRBD2 matches 8 bases. Germline values: CDR1 SGHVS, CDR2 FNYEAQ. V shed 4 bases, J shed 2 bases, and the junction held 5 bases outside the gene matches. The CDR3 covers 15 residues. CDR3 nucleotide sequence: TGTGCCAGCAGCTCCAGCGGGGGCAACACAGATACGCAGTATTTT. Its protein product is CASSSSGGNTDTQYF.

This clonotype was seen repeatedly, ten times or more. This CDR3 is CASSFKGVPSYEQYV. CDR3 in DNA: TGTGCCAGCAGTTTCAAAGGGGTCCCCTCCTACGAGCAGTACGTC. The chain couples TRBV28 to TRBJ2-7; possible D gene TRBD1, 5 bases. CDR3 length equals 15 residues. Germline V gives CDR1 MDHEN, CDR2 SYDVKM. V shed 3 bases and J shed 0 bases, with 12 bases lying between them.

The chain recombines TRBV29-1 with TRBJ2-3; TRBD2 agrees at 10 bases. V dropped 7 bases and J dropped 2; count of bases not matched to a gene: 9. Germline CDR1 SQVTM, CDR2 ANQGSEA. The CDR3 is made up of 15 amino acids. The CDR3 nucleotides are TGCAGCGCTTCCTTTCTAGCGGGGGTCACAGATACGCAGTATTTT. It encodes CSASFLAGVTDTQYF.

The rearrangement uses TRBV7-8 and TRBJ1-2; tentative D call: TRBD1 (6 bases). CDR1 is SGHVS, CDR2 FQNEAQ, per germline. The CDR3 runs 15 residues. V shed 4 bases and J shed 8 bases, with 20 bases lying between them. Here the CDR3 reads CASSSPRGDQDGYTF. CDR3 DNA sequence: TGTGCCAGCAGCTCCCCCAGGGGTGATCAAGACGGCTACACCTTC.

This clonotype was recorded many times. The chain recombines TRBV11-1 with TRBJ2-7; D gene uncertain. Trimming took off 7 bases at V and 5 bases at J, with 15 bases between the two ends. Germline V gives CDR1 SGHAT, CDR2 FQDESV (reference sequence). The CDR3 is 13 amino acids. CDR3 coding DNA: TGTGCCAGCACCCATCTAGGGTTCGACGAGCAGTACTTC. Translation gives CASTHLGFDEQYF.

V gene TRBV20-1 combines with J gene TRBJ2-7; the D is unclear. The CDR3 runs 13 residues. Trimming stripped 3 bases from V and 3 bases from J, with 12 bases between. The V gene's germline CDR1 is DFQATT and CDR2 SNEGSKA (reference sequence). The CDR3: CSASNRQGYEQYF. For the CDR3, the DNA is TGCAGTGCTAGTAACCGGCAAGGCTACGAGCAGTACTTC.

This clonotype has a handful of counts. This chain joins TRBV7-9 and TRBJ1-2, with D hard to call. Germline V gives CDR1 SEHNR, CDR2 FQNEAQ (reference sequence). Trimming stripped 5 bases from V and 4 bases from J, with 14 bases between. The CDR3 extends over 14 amino acids. CDR3 amino acids: CASSPEGTRYGYTF. CDR3 nucleotides: TGTGCCAGCAGCCCCGAGGGTACACGCTATGGCTACACCTTC. The full variable domain, its missing parts supplied by reference TRBV7-9 and TRBJ1-2, is DTGVSQNPRHKITKRGQNVTFRCDPISEHNRLYWYRQTLGQGPEFLTYFQNEAQLEKSRLLSDRFSAERPKGSFSTLEIQRTEQGDSAMYLCASSPEGTRYGYTFGSGTRLTVV.

The chain combines TRBV7-6 with TRBJ2-5; 7 bases agree with TRBD1. The V and J ends lost 6 bases and 0 bases, in that order; junction bases with no gene match: 10. The CDR3 has 16 residues. Germline V gene sequence: CDR1 SGHVS, CDR2 FNYEAQ. The CDR3 coding sequence is TGTGCCAGCAGTAAGGGGACAGACAAGTACCAAGAGACCCAGTACTTC. Translated, it gives CASSKGTDKYQETQYF.

The chain combines TRBV6-5 with TRBJ1-1; D is undetermined. V lost 0 bases, J lost 1 base, and 9 bases lay in between. This CDR3 spans 15 amino acids. CDR1 is MNHEY and CDR2 is SVGAGI in the germline V gene. The CDR3, as DNA: TGTGCCAGCAGTTACTCCTGGTCGGAGAACACTGAAGCTTTCTTT. Amino acid sequence: CASSYSWSENTEAFF.

This clonotype has only a few counts. V and J are TRBV12-3 or TRBV12-4 and TRBJ1-2; TRBD1 matches 9 bases. V gave up 5 bases and J gave up 6 bases; unmatched junction bases: 4. CDR3 length equals 13 residues. CDR3 sequence (DNA): TGTGCCAGCAGTCCGGACAGGGGCAATGGCTACACCTTC. It specifies CASSPDRGNGYTF.